A single sample gave rise to the 11 T cell receptor beta chains below, sequenced in a study of CD8 T cells in ankylosing spondylitis. TCRdb reprocessed the 5' RACE reads with MiXCR, giving one entry per CDR3 protein. The sample includes about 170,000 distinct CDR3 sequences, approximately 16% seen only once; the top ten take about 7.6%. Sequenced: blood, either unsorted or a sorted T cell fraction (not recorded which). These receptors originate from a male donor with ankylosing spondylitis or in good health (not recorded which).

The genes are TRBV20-1 and TRBJ2-1; D uncertain. Per the germline V gene, CDR1 is DFQATT and CDR2 is SNEGSKA (reference sequence). This CDR3 has 14 residues. Trimming left V 6 bases short and J 7 bases short, with 19 bases between. CDR3 in amino acids: CSAGRLFGLNEQFF. The CDR3 DNA sequence: TGCAGTGCAGGGCGTCTCTTCGGGTTGAATGAGCAGTTCTTC.

Notes on this clonotype: One base away lies a much larger clone, so this may be a sequencing read error. The rearrangement joins TRBV4-2 to TRBJ2-2; D is unresolved. The germline V gene has CDR1 LGHNA and CDR2 YNFKEQ. The length of the CDR3 is 17 residues. CDR3 DNA sequence: TGTGTCAGCAGCCAAGATTTTCCGGGTCATAGCACCGGGGAGCTGTTTTTT. Translating gives CVSSQDFPGHSTGELFF.

This clonotype was recorded a few times. The rearrangement joins TRBV7-9 to TRBJ2-7; D gene uncertain. The CDR3 extends over 13 amino acids. The ends were cut back, 4 bases at V and 2 bases at J, with 9 bases in the middle. Germline CDR1 and CDR2: SEHNR and FQNEAQ (reference sequence). The CDR3 DNA follows: TGTGCCAGCAGCTATGGGAACCCCTACGAGCAGTACTTC. It is translated as CASSYGNPYEQYF.

CDR3 in DNA: TGTGCCATCAGTGAGAGGGCCCAGCGGGAGGGCCGGGAGACCCAGTACTTC. Translating gives CAISERAQREGRETQYF. The chain joins TRBV10-3 to TRBJ2-5; 10 bases are shared with TRBD2. This CDR3 spans 17 amino acids. Germline CDR1 and CDR2: ENHRY and SYGVKD. V lost 2 bases, J lost 5 bases, and 11 bases stayed unmatched.

This clonotype showed up many times. This chain uses TRBV12-3 or TRBV12-4 with TRBJ1-1, with 8 positions matching TRBD1. This CDR3 comprises 13 residues. The V segment lost 6 bases and the J segment 3 bases; nucleotides outside the gene matches: 3. The CDR3 protein is CASRSGGYTEAFF. CDR3 DNA: TGTGCCAGCAGGTCAGGGGGCTACACTGAAGCTTTCTTT.

This clonotype was seen many times. This chain joins TRBV20-1 and TRBJ2-3; D remains unclear. From germline, CDR1 is DFQATT and CDR2 SNEGSKA (reference sequence). The V end was cut by 6 bases, the J end by 6 bases, with 7 bases between. CDR3 size: 10 residues. The CDR3 loop reads CSAETDTQYF. The CDR3 bases are TGCAGTGCAGAAACGGATACGCAGTATTTT.

This clonotype was found many times. The V call is TRBV20-1, the J call TRBJ2-1, with 8 bases matching TRBD1. Germline lookup yields CDR1 DFQATT and CDR2 SNEGSKA (reference sequence). This CDR3 contains 13 residues. V dropped 6 bases and J dropped 9; count of bases not matched to a gene: 10. As DNA, the CDR3 is TGCAGTGCAGGAGAGACAGGGGTCGGTGAGCAGTTCTTC. This translates into CSAGETGVGEQFF.

The rearrangement joins TRBV30 to TRBJ2-7, with D unresolved. In germline, CDR1 is GTSNPN, CDR2 SVGIG (reference sequence). CDR3 size: 17 residues. V lost 0 bases to trimming and J lost 1 base, with 19 bases between them. In DNA, the CDR3 is TGTGCCTGGAGTGTAAGGGTCCGGACGGATATTTCCTACGAGCAGTACTTC. Its protein is CAWSVRVRTDISYEQYF.

This clonotype was seen a handful of times. V and J are TRBV7-8 and TRBJ2-2, with 7 bases lining up with TRBD2. The CDR3 sequence is 16 residues long. Germline CDR1 is SGHVS and CDR2 is FQNEAQ. Trimming at V came to 2 bases and at J to 4 bases, leaving 7 bases not matched to a gene. CDR3: CASSLNTGGSTGELFF. CDR3 DNA sequence: TGTGCCAGCAGCTTAAATACGGGAGGTAGCACCGGGGAGCTGTTTTTT. Variable domain in full (rest from reference TRBV7-8 and TRBJ2-2): GAGVSQSPRYKVAKRGQDVALRCDPISGHVSLFWYQQALGQGPEFLTYFQNEAQLDKSGLPSDRFFAERPEGSVSTLKIQRTQQEDSAVYLCASSLNTGGSTGELFFGEGSRLTVL.

V usage is TRBV29-1 and J usage is TRBJ1-1, with D possibly matching TRBD1 (5 bases). CDR1 is SQVTM and CDR2 is ANQGSEA in the germline V gene. Between the trimmed V and J ends, which lost 0 bases and 0 bases, there was a span of 17 bases. This CDR3 region has 17 residues. The CDR3: CSVEERSLGHMNTEAFF. In nucleotides, the CDR3 is TGCAGCGTTGAAGAAAGGTCCCTCGGACACATGAACACTGAAGCTTTCTTT.

V is TRBV29-1 and J is TRBJ1-2; D unclear. V dropped 0 bases and J dropped 3 bases, with 5 bases sitting between them. The germline gives CDR1 SQVTM, CDR2 ANQGSEA. The CDR3 extends over 12 amino acids. The CDR3 sequence: CSVEDRDYGYTF. The DNA for the CDR3 is TGCAGCGTTGAAGATCGGGACTATGGCTACACCTTC.